This T cell receptor (beta chain) appears in the sequencing data of a study of blood T cells in healthy people across ages. Using a J-beta primer mix together with a sample-barcoded 5' primer, a second PCR was run for roughly 7 to 12 cycles. Tags on each cDNA molecule came from a template-switch adaptor with 12 random nucleotides. MiXCR, applied by TCRdb to the 5' RACE reads, yields one record per CDR3 protein. The sample carries some 710,000 distinct CDR3 sequences, 20% to 25% recorded once. Trimming stripped 0 bases from V and 1 base from J, with 7 bases between. The germline CDR1 and CDR2 sequences are SGHTA and FQGTGA. The CDR3 totals 16 residues.

Sequencing was done on a sample of blood. The chain has TRBV7-3 and TRBJ2-6; D may be TRBD2 (5 bases). This receptor was obtained from a man aged 70-80 years in good health. The CDR3 coding sequence is TGTGCCAGCAGCTTAACCGCGGGTTCTGGGGCCAACGTCCTGACTTTC. It translates to CASSLTAGSGANVLTF.